The rows below give T cell receptor beta chains drawn from one sample of a study of T cell repertoires in cytomegalovirus infection. TCRdb re-called the reads through MiXCR, storing one row per CDR3 protein. This table has approximately 300,000 distinct CDR3 sequences, around a quarter appearing once. Their recognized antigens are unknown. Sequenced here: cultured PBMCs, sampled from culture after CMV antigen stimulation. Receptors were obtained from a human donor in good health (CMV status not recorded). Some clones in this sample may be carry-over from other donors' samples. The CDR3 runs from the conserved cysteine through the conserved F or W. The D gene is left open where the match is weak. The size field is filled for only some rows; it gives once, few, many or a size class.

V gene	J gene	D gene	clone size	CDR3 DNA	CDR3 protein
TRBV12-3/TRBV12-4	TRBJ2-1	TRBD2	few	TGTGCCAGCAGTTTCGCCATTAGCGGGAGCTCCTACAATGAGCAGTTCTTC	CASSFAISGSSYNEQFF
TRBV12-3/TRBV12-4	TRBJ1-2	-	few	TGTGCCAGCAGTTTGTCGGGGGGCAGCAACTATGGCTACACCTTC	CASSLSGGSNYGYTF
TRBV7-2	TRBJ2-7	-	few	TGTGCCAGCACCACCTATACAGGGCGTTGGCAGTACTTC	CASTTYTGRWQYF
TRBV20-1	TRBJ2-1	TRBD1	few	TGCAGTGCTAGAACTCAGGACAGGGGAACAAGCGGTGAGCAGTTCTTC	CSARTQDRGTSGEQFF
TRBV27	TRBJ2-1	-	few	TGTGCCAGCAGTTCCACAGGGGGAGGGGAGCAGTTCTTC	CASSSTGGGEQFF
TRBV7-2	TRBJ1-1	-	-	TGTGCCAGCAGCTATCCAGGGATGAACACTGAAGCTTTCTTT	CASSYPGMNTEAFF
TRBV12-3/TRBV12-4	TRBJ1-2	TRBD1	-	TGTGCCAGCAGTCCGGATTCGGGACAGAACTATGGCTACACCTTC	CASSPDSGQNYGYTF
TRBV19	TRBJ1-2	-	-	TGTGCCAGTAGTCCGACCCCAGAGTCCTATGGCTACACCTTC	CASSPTPESYGYTF
TRBV27	TRBJ2-3	-	-	TGTGCCAGCACTTCGTCCCTCCCCACCCTCGGGCAGCGCCTCACAGATACGCAGTATTTT	CASTSSLPTLGQRLTDTQYF
TRBV4-3	TRBJ2-3	TRBD2	few	TGCGCCAGCAGCCAAGCAACGGGACTAGCGGGTGTCACAGATACGCAGTATTTT	CASSQATGLAGVTDTQYF
TRBV7-6	TRBJ2-1	TRBD2	many	TGTGCCAGCAGCTTATTAGCGACTAGCGGGCGACAGCACAATGAGCAGTTCTTC	CASSLLATSGRQHNEQFF
TRBV4-3	TRBJ2-3	TRBD2	few	TGCGCCAGCAGCCAAGGACTAGCGGGAGGTACGCAGTATTTT	CASSQGLAGGTQYF
TRBV12-3/TRBV12-4	TRBJ2-1	TRBD2	medium-sized	TGTGCCAGCAGTCGAGGGACTAGCGGGGGGTATGAGCAGTTCTTC	CASSRGTSGGYEQFF
TRBV12-3/TRBV12-4	TRBJ2-1	TRBD2	once	TGTGCCAGCAGTTTGGGGACTAGCTACGTCCGGAATGAGCAGTTCTTC	CASSLGTSYVRNEQFF
TRBV20-1	TRBJ1-5	-	-	TGCAGTGCTAGAGAAGCGGTGGGCAATCAGCCCCAGCATTTT	CSAREAVGNQPQHF
TRBV7-9	TRBJ2-3	-	many	TGTGCCAGCAGCTCTGCCCGAGGCGGGGTAAGCACAGATACGCAGTATTTT	CASSSARGGVSTDTQYF
TRBV12-3/TRBV12-4	TRBJ2-5	TRBD2	many	TGTGCCAGCAGATCCGGGACTAGCGGGGACCAAGAGACCCAGTACTTC	CASRSGTSGDQETQYF
TRBV4-1	TRBJ2-1	-	few	TGCGCCAGCAGCCAAGTTGATATGGTCCCGAGCTCCTACAATGAGCAGTTCTTC	CASSQVDMVPSSYNEQFF
TRBV29-1	TRBJ2-1	TRBD2	few	TGCAGCGTCCTAGCGGGAGGGGGCAATGAGCAGTTCTTC	CSVLAGGGNEQFF
TRBV6-2/TRBV6-3	TRBJ2-1	TRBD2	many	TGTGCCAGCAGTTACAAGCGGGGGGGTTACAATGAGCAGTTCTTC	CASSYKRGGYNEQFF
TRBV19	TRBJ2-5	TRBD2	-	TGTGCCAGTAGGAGCGGGAGAGGAGGAGAGACCCAGTACTTC	CASRSGRGGETQYF
TRBV28	TRBJ2-1	TRBD2	few	TGTGCCAGCAGCAAATTAGCGGGAGAGAACTACAATGAGCAGTTCTTC	CASSKLAGENYNEQFF
TRBV25-1	TRBJ2-2	-	-	TGTGCCAGCAGTGCCACCGGGACGACCACCGGGGAGCTGTTTTTT	CASSATGTTTGELFF
TRBV19	TRBJ2-4	TRBD2	-	TGTGCCAGTAGTATAGAAGGCGGGAGGGAGGAGATTCAGTACTTC	CASSIEGGREEIQYF